One sample yielded the 32 T cell receptor beta chains listed below, sequenced in a study of cytomegalovirus exposure and HLA in healthy donors. 60 Vbeta and 13 Jbeta primers were used in PCR. Libraries were prepared by immunoSEQ multiplex PCR; TCRdb keeps only in-frame clonotypes and omits some of them. Here the sample spans about 140,000 clones, 65% to 85% being singletons. The sequenced sample consisted of PBMCs. These receptors originate from a male donor in good health and CMV-seronegative.

This clone has only one observation. The chain is built from TRBV19 and TRBJ2-2; D perhaps matches TRBD2 (6 bases). Between the trimmed V and J ends, which lost 11 bases and 5 bases, there was a span of 21 bases. Germline V gene sequence: CDR1 LNHDA, CDR2 SQIVND (reference sequence). The CDR3 consists of 15 residues. This chain's CDR3 is CAGCGGMAETGELFF. The CDR3 bases are TGTGCCGGCTGCGGCGGGATGGCAGAAACCGGGGAGCTGTTTTTT.

This rearrangement joins TRBV6-6 to TRBJ1-5; 7 bases map to TRBD1. Germline V gene data show CDR1 as MNHNY and CDR2 as SVGAGI (reference sequence). V was clipped by 0 bases and J by 6 bases; unmatched bases: 8. The CDR3 has 16 amino acids. CDR3 residues: CASSYSPDRFGQPQHF. The CDR3 DNA is TGTGCCAGCAGTTACTCCCCGGACAGGTTCGGTCAGCCCCAGCATTTT.

The chain recombines TRBV30 with TRBJ2-1, with 9 bases aligning to TRBD1. J lost 4 bases, V lost 3 bases, and 4 bases had no gene match. The CDR3 runs 14 residues. The germline gives CDR1 GTSNPN, CDR2 SVGIG (reference sequence). CDR3 sequence reads: CAWSAGTGYNEQFF. Written as DNA, the CDR3 is TGTGCCTGGAGCGCAGGGACAGGGTACAATGAGCAGTTCTTC.

The chain combines TRBV18 with TRBJ2-7; TRBD1 aligns across 7 bases. This CDR3 has 14 residues. V trimming: 3 bases; J trimming: 6 bases; junction bases outside the gene matches: 8. In germline, CDR1 is KGHSH, CDR2 LQKENI. CDR3 sequence (DNA): TGTGCCAGCTCACCGACAGGGAGTGGGGTCGAGCAGTACTTC. Its protein is CASSPTGSGVEQYF.

The V gene is TRBV11-2, the J gene TRBJ2-3; 11 nucleotides match TRBD2. Germline V gives CDR1 SGHAT, CDR2 FQNNGV. The CDR3 sequence is 16 residues long. The junction had 3 bases not matched to a gene; V was cut back by 4 bases and J by 0 bases. CDR3 loop: CASSSRTSGSTDTQYF. Written as DNA, the CDR3 is TGTGCCAGCAGCTCACGGACTAGCGGGAGCACAGATACGCAGTATTTT.

The chain carries TRBV9 and TRBJ2-1; tentative D call: TRBD2 (7 bases). Germline CDR1 reads SGDLS; CDR2 reads YYNGEE. V lost 2 bases to trimming and J lost 10 bases, with 13 bases between them. CDR3 length: 13 amino acids. CDR3: CASSVGGGTEQFF. CDR3 nucleotides: TGTGCCAGCAGCGTTGGGGGAGGGACAGAGCAGTTCTTC.

V and J are TRBV10-3 and TRBJ2-1, with 9 bases aligning to TRBD1. The V and J ends lost 4 bases and 6 bases, in that order; junction bases with no gene match: 4. Germline CDR1 ENHRY, CDR2 SYGVKD. CDR3 length equals 14 residues. The CDR3 coding sequence is TGTGCCATCAGTGGGGGGACAGGGAGCAATGAGCAGTTCTTC. It is translated as CAISGGTGSNEQFF.

The rearrangement links TRBV6-1 to TRBJ2-5, with TRBD2 matching 12 bases. The DNA end favors TRBJ2-7, so the J call may be wrong. The CDR3 consists of 16 residues. The germline CDR1 and CDR2 sequences are MNHNS and SASEGT. CDR3 loop: CASSELTSGSLGEQYF. CDR3 coding DNA: TGTGCCAGCAGTGAATTGACTAGCGGGAGTCTGGGCGAGCAGTACTTC.

The V call is TRBV28, the J call TRBJ2-1; 11 positions match TRBD2. Trimming took 7 bases from V and 7 from J; bases not matched to a gene: 6. CDR3 size: 14 residues. Looked up from germline, CDR1 is MDHEN and CDR2 is SYDVKM. The CDR3 bases are TGTGCCAGCACCTTAGCGGGAGGGGATAATGAGCAGTTCTTC. Translated: CASTLAGGDNEQFF.

V usage is TRBV4-2 and J usage is TRBJ2-1; TRBD2 agrees at 16 bases. Germline lookup yields CDR1 LGHNA and CDR2 YNFKEQ. There are 20 residues in the CDR3. With V trimmed by 4 bases and J by 6 bases, 15 bases remained unmatched. CDR3 residues: CASSPLQTGLAGGWSNEQFF. The CDR3 bases are TGTGCCAGCAGCCCCTTGCAGACGGGACTAGCGGGAGGGTGGAGCAATGAGCAGTTCTTC.

For the CDR3, the DNA is TGCAGCGTCGGAAGGGAGGTCGGCACCCTCGGGGGAAAGCAGTATTTT. Amino acid sequence: CSVGREVGTLGGKQYF. V is TRBV29-1 and J is TRBJ2-3; a possible D gene is TRBD2 (6 bases). Germline CDR1 is SQVTM and CDR2 is ANQGSEA. V was pared by 6 bases and J by 11 bases, with 30 bases between. This CDR3 spans 16 amino acids.

This sequence joins TRBV29-1 and TRBJ2-7; 9 positions agree with TRBD2. CDR3 length: 14 amino acids. CDR1 and CDR2 (germline): SQVTM, ANQGSEA. Trimming took 4 bases from V and 4 from J; bases not matched to a gene: 8. The CDR3 region has the DNA TGCAGCGTTGTTCGGCCTAGCGGGGTTTACGAGCAGTACTTC. Protein sequence: CSVVRPSGVYEQYF.

J is TRBJ2-3 and V is TRBV27; 11 bases are a match to TRBD2. V shed 6 bases and J 2 bases; nucleotides not matched to a gene: 1. Germline V CDR1 and CDR2: MNHEY, SMNVEV (reference sequence). The CDR3 covers 14 residues. The CDR3 nucleotides read TGTGCCAGCAGGACTAGCGGGGTCACAGATACGCAGTATTTT. Protein sequence: CASRTSGVTDTQYF.

This chain connects TRBV19 to TRBJ2-2; D call uncertain. This CDR3 contains 15 residues. CDR1 and CDR2 from the germline V gene are LNHDA and SQIVND (reference sequence). Trimming left V 5 bases short and J 4 bases short, with 14 bases between. CDR3 DNA sequence: TGTGCCAGTAGTCTCGGGTCTGGTTCCACCGGGGAGCTGTTTTTT. Encoded protein: CASSLGSGSTGELFF.

This clone has only one observation. The rearrangement joins TRBV25-1 to TRBJ2-7; TRBD1 is a possible D gene (6 bases). CDR3 size: 14 residues. Germline lookup yields CDR1 MGHDK and CDR2 SYGVNS. V lost 1 base and J 3 bases, leaving 10 bases between the germline ends. The CDR3 DNA follows: TGTGCCAGCAGTGAATCGGGCAGGGGCTACGAGCAGTACTTC. Protein: CASSESGRGYEQYF.

This clone showed up just a few times. The CDR3 DNA reads TGTGCCAGCAGCCAGAGAGACAGGGTCCGGGAGCTGTTTTTT. It yields the protein CASSQRDRVRELFF. This rearrangement joins TRBV7-9 to TRBJ2-2; 7 bases match TRBD1. The germline V gene has CDR1 SEHNR and CDR2 FQNEAQ (reference sequence). Trimming cost V 5 bases and J 9 bases; bases outside gene matches: 9. This CDR3 region has 14 residues.

This sequence joins TRBV11-3 and TRBJ2-4; 10 bases line up with TRBD1. The length of the CDR3 is 13 residues. The junction had 4 bases not matched to a gene; V was cut back by 5 bases and J by 9 bases. Germline values: CDR1 SGHNT, CDR2 YENEEA. The CDR3 DNA follows: TGTGCCAGCAGCCCGGGACAGGGGTCCATTCAGTACTTC. It is translated as CASSPGQGSIQYF.

V is TRBV9 and J is TRBJ2-2; 7 bases are a match to TRBD1. The germline CDR1 and CDR2 sequences are SGDLS and YYNGEE. The CDR3 covers 15 residues. Unmatched junction bases numbered 5, after V lost 3 bases and J lost 3 bases. CDR3 sequence reads: CASSAAGGYTGELFF. The DNA of the CDR3 is TGTGCCAGCAGCGCCGCAGGGGGTTACACCGGGGAGCTGTTTTTT.

The chain carries TRBV4-1 and TRBJ2-2, with 9 bases that match TRBD2. This CDR3 contains 16 residues. The germline V gene encodes CDR1 MGHRA and CDR2 YSYEKL. V was clipped by 1 base and J by 4 bases; unmatched bases: 4. The DNA of the CDR3 is TGCGCCAGCAGCCAAGTCGCGGGAGGGCCCACCGGGGAGCTGTTTTTT. It codes for CASSQVAGGPTGELFF.

In this sample, this clone turned up once. The rearrangement links TRBV6-5 to TRBJ1-4; no clear D. The CDR3 has 15 amino acids. V was shortened by 0 bases and J by 6 bases, with 11 bases between the two germline ends. Germline CDR1 MNHEY, CDR2 SVGAGI. For the CDR3, the DNA is TGTGCCAGCAGTTACTCAGGGATCGGGGATGAAAAACTGTTTTTT. Its protein is CASSYSGIGDEKLFF.

The genes are TRBV5-1 and TRBJ2-1; a weak D match, TRBD1 (7 bases). The V and J ends lost 2 bases and 3 bases respectively, with 15 bases between them. Germline-derived CDR1 and CDR2 are SGHRS and YFSETQ. The CDR3 is 16 amino acids. The CDR3 spells CASSLDSGGNYNEQFF. In nucleotides, the CDR3 is TGCGCCAGCAGCTTAGACTCAGGGGGGAACTACAATGAGCAGTTCTTC.

Notes on this clone: A junction boundary mismatches the germline segment, possibly from a read error. This sequence joins TRBV7-9 and TRBJ2-4; 8 positions agree with TRBD1. CDR1 and CDR2 (germline): SEHNR, FQNEAQ (reference sequence). CDR3 length equals 16 residues. CDR3 nucleotides: TGTTCCAGCAGCTCTCTGACAGGGGCCAGTGGAAACATTCAGTACTTC. This encodes CSSSSLTGASGNIQYF.

This clone has only one observation. This chain links TRBV19 with TRBJ2-7, with 9 nucleotides matching TRBD1. Germline V gene sequence: CDR1 LNHDA, CDR2 SQIVND (reference sequence). V was clipped by 8 bases and J by 2 bases; unmatched bases: 4. This CDR3 is 13 amino acids long. CDR3 sequence reads: CASGTGRTYEQYF. The CDR3 DNA reads as TGTGCCAGTGGGACAGGGAGGACCTACGAGCAGTACTTC. The variable domain in full, completed from reference TRBV19 and TRBJ2-7, reads DGGITQSPKYLFRKEGQNVTLSCEQNLNHDAMYWYRQDPGQGLRLIYYSQIVNDFQKGDIAEGYSVSREKKESFPLTVTSAQKNPTAFYLCASGTGRTYEQYFGPGTRLTVT.

The chain joins TRBV28 to TRBJ2-5; no clear D gene. V was shortened by 10 bases and J by 4 bases, with 16 bases between the two germline ends. CDR1 and CDR2 (germline): MDHEN, SYDVKM. CDR3 length: 13 amino acids. The DNA of the CDR3 is TGTGCCACCTTGGAGTTTGGTCGAGAGACCCAGTACTTC. This encodes CATLEFGRETQYF.

The V and J genes are TRBV25-1 and TRBJ1-2, with D possibly being TRBD1 (5 bases). Germline V gives CDR1 MGHDK, CDR2 SYGVNS. V shed 6 bases and J shed 5 bases, with 7 bases lying between them. The CDR3 consists of 11 residues. The CDR3 bases are TGTGCCAGCAGGGCAGGGTATGGCTACACCTTC. This gives the protein CASRAGYGYTF.

This clone showed up just a few times. The CDR3 sequence is CASSALGAPAPRGYTF. CDR3 sequence (DNA): TGTGCCAGCAGCGCTTTAGGGGCGCCAGCGCCCCGGGGCTACACCTTC. The chain employs TRBV9 and TRBJ1-2, with a weak D call TRBD1 (5 bases). The ends were cut back, 3 bases at V and 8 bases at J, with 23 bases in the middle. This CDR3 has 16 residues. The V gene's germline CDR1 is SGDLS and CDR2 YYNGEE. Drawing the rest from reference TRBV9 and TRBJ1-2, the complete variable domain is DSGVTQTPKHLITATGQRVTLRCSPRSGDLSVYWYQQSLDQGLQFLIQYYNGEERAKGNILERFSAQQFPDLHSELNLSSLELGDSALYFCASSALGAPAPRGYTFGSGTRLTVV.

V gene TRBV13 combines with J gene TRBJ2-7; 13 positions agree with TRBD2. V shed 7 bases, J shed 7 bases, and the junction held 7 bases outside the gene matches. The CDR3 has 14 residues. CDR1 and CDR2 (germline): PRHDT, FYEKMQ (reference sequence). CDR3 sequence: CASNAGTSGDEQYF. The CDR3 DNA reads TGTGCCAGCAACGCCGGGACTAGCGGGGATGAGCAGTACTTC.

This chain links TRBV5-1 with TRBJ2-3; 11 nucleotides agree with TRBD2. Losses at the gene ends were 0 bases for V and 3 bases for J; bases not matched to a gene: 3. The germline gives CDR1 SGHRS, CDR2 YFSETQ. The CDR3 runs to 16 residues. This CDR3 reads CASSLGASGRTDTQYF. CDR3 in DNA: TGCGCCAGCAGCTTGGGGGCTAGCGGGAGGACAGATACGCAGTATTTT. The whole variable domain, filled in from reference TRBV5-1 and TRBJ2-3, reads KAGVTQTPRYLIKTRGQQVTLSCSPISGHRSVSWYQQTPGQGLQFLFEYFSETQRNKGNFPGRFSGRQFSNSRSEMNVSTLELGDSALYLCASSLGASGRTDTQYFGPGTRLTVL.

The chain carries TRBV4-1 and TRBJ2-3; 9 nucleotides match TRBD2. Germline trimming cut 1 base from V and 10 bases from J; bases unmatched to any gene: 3. Germline V gene sequence: CDR1 MGHRA, CDR2 YSYEKL. The CDR3 runs to 13 residues. This CDR3 is CASSQGGGGAQYF. CDR3 nucleotides: TGCGCCAGCAGCCAAGGGGGCGGGGGGGCGCAGTATTTT.

This rearrangement joins TRBV7-9 to TRBJ2-7; TRBD1 is a possible D gene (5 bases). The V gene's germline CDR1 is SEHNR and CDR2 FQNEAQ (reference sequence). The V gene lost 5 bases and the J gene lost 1 base, with 6 bases spanning the gap. The CDR3 is made up of 12 amino acids. This CDR3 is CASSRGSYEQYF. The CDR3, as DNA: TGTGCCAGCAGCAGGGGTTCCTACGAGCAGTACTTC.

This clone appeared a few times. This chain's CDR3 is CATTFVGDEQFF. The CDR3 DNA is TGTGCCACTACGTTTGTGGGAGATGAGCAGTTCTTC. J is TRBJ2-1 and V is TRBV11-2, with D maybe TRBD2 (5 bases). Germline CDR1 SGHAT, CDR2 FQNNGV. The CDR3 has 12 residues. Trimming cost V 10 bases and J 8 bases, with 15 bases left between them.

The V and J genes are TRBV7-2 and TRBJ2-7; tentatively, D is TRBD2 (6 bases). Germline CDR1 SGHTA, CDR2 FQGNSA. Trimming took 2 bases from V and 7 from J, leaving 15 bases between them. CDR3 length: 14 amino acids. CDR3 residues: CASSLMGGVGEQYF. In DNA form, the CDR3 reads TGTGCCAGCAGCTTAATGGGGGGAGTAGGTGAGCAGTACTTC.